This T cell receptor (beta chain) was documented in a study of shared clonotypes between healthy human individuals (TCRdb year 2020). For the wider study: The cohort included three men and a couple of women between 18 and 49 years of age. For each donor, CD4 naive and CD4 memory were each run on three plates, CD8 naive on two plates, and CD8 memory on one plate. To estimate repertoire size and how much clonotypes are shared between individuals, the study performed deep sequencing of blood TCR repertoires from a few healthy adults. To increase sequencing depth and limit assay-specific biases, TCR repertoire library preparation and sequencing were carried out by different laboratories using diverse techniques. Leukapheresis yielded between about 0.94 and 9.5 billion PBMCs per donor.

What the research found in general, with its limitations: Rarefaction of sorted-subset datasets indicated incomplete sequencing despite the large sequencing depth. Naive subsets generally had larger estimated clonotype richness than memory subsets. Sampling was limited to blood, and TCR repertoires in tissue likely differ from TCR repertoires in blood. Based on pairwise subsampling, the degree of clonotype sharing among donors was expected to be affected by sequencing depth. Higher generation probabilities were observed for clonotypes shared by all four sorted-subset donors than for non-shared clonotypes. The small number of donors limited the genetic and exposure-history diversity represented. Roughly 5% of naive CD4, 3.5% of naive CD8, approximately 2.2% of memory CD4, and 0.35% to 0.5% of memory CD8 clonotypes were shared across several donors.

Donors were healthy HIV-negative adults with no recently reported acute infections or vaccinations. Only Caucasian adults living in Nashville, Tennessee, USA were represented among the donors. Magnetic negative selection was used to enrich CD4+ T cells, after which naive cells were positively selected on CD45RA and the negative fraction became the memory subset. Blood was obtained by leukapheresis, after which PBMCs were separated by Ficoll-Histopaque density gradient centrifugation and cryopreserved in liquid nitrogen vapor phase. Analytical flow cytometry was used to check the purity and quantity of each magnetically sorted T cell population. Genomic DNA was isolated from every sorted fraction and measured by UV absorbance on a Nanodrop 2000c. From the germline V gene, CDR1 is SGHTA and CDR2 is FQGNSA. Compared with germline, V lacks 5 bases and J lacks 1 base; bases without a gene match: 6. The CDR3 sequence holds 15 residues, the cysteine and phenylalanine included. Of the read, only the CDR3 DNA is kept; its 45 bases are in frame from base 1.

TCR CDR3 regions were amplified from genomic DNA by multiplex PCR using the deep immunoSEQ assay. Extracted genomic DNA from each cell subset was distributed evenly across all wells of several immunoSEQ 96-well plates, and each plate was treated as a replicate. Each replicate PCR for sorted subsets received approximately 200 ng genomic DNA, equal to about 29,000 T cell genomes. Purified libraries were quantified with a Qubit 3.0 fluorometer, sized on a Bioanalyzer 2100, and re-quantified with the KAPA Library Quantification kit. Every immunoSEQ 96-well plate was sequenced on a dedicated single-read 150-cycle Illumina NextSeq 550 flow cell. In the authors' own workflow: Because only junctional sequences without quality scores were contained in the immunoSEQ output, filtering matching that applied to full-length reads could not be performed. To assign V/J genes and CDR3, sequences were annotated using PyIR, a Python wrapper for IgBLAST v1.9, with IMGT germline references. Any read was removed if the V/J assignment was weak (E-value above 1e-6), the CDR3 was missing, or the read contained stop codons, out-of-frame junctions, or ambiguous translated residues. V3J clonotypes were defined as sequences sharing the same inferred V gene, J gene, and CDR3 amino acid sequence. Percentage overlap between repertoires was computed as shared unique clonotypes divided by the size of the smaller repertoire. Richness of each repertoire was evaluated using RTK rarefaction, the Chao1 estimator, and Recon v2.1 estimates of unobserved clonotypes. For all TCRbeta clonotypes obtained by the gDNA method from a few donors, generation probabilities were computed with OLGA. Held by TCRdb, this immuneACCESS table contains in-frame sequences only and omits some clones. Under half of the omission traces to an unresolved V gene where checked; the cause of the rest is unknown. The DNA gave D and trimming, while V, J and clone size come from that table. Present in this sample are roughly 2 million clones, approximately 96% of which were seen just once. More than 0.1% of the sample lies in the top ten.

On this clone: Its antigen specificity is not known. Base qualities are missing; no much larger clone stands one base away.

Here the chain combines TRBV7-2 and TRBJ1-1, with TRBD1 identical over 8 junction bases. The source of this sequence is a man younger than 35 in good health. Specimen: naive CD4+ T cells sorted from blood. The cell subset or site label for this specimen denotes: CD45RA+ positively selected. The CDR3 amino acid sequence is: CASSGRTGGNTEAFF. The bases are TGTGCCAGCAGCGGGAGAACAGGGGGGAACACTGAAGCTTTCTTT.